This T cell receptor beta chain was profiled in a study of response to subunit inactivated influenza vaccine. This clonotype was seen many times. Its antigen is not known. From the RT-PCR reads, TCRdb called clonotypes with MiXCR, one entry per CDR3 protein. The data show roughly 650,000 distinct CDR3 sequences, 15% to 19% seen once. Broader study findings: Few additional T cells are recruited per seasonal influenza vaccination, authors suggested.

The CDR3 runs to 13 residues. CDR1 is SEHNR and CDR2 is FQNEAQ in the germline V gene (reference sequence). Trimming pared 3 bases from V and 7 bases from J, leaving 12 bases between. The receptor comes from a man in his fifties who received an inactivated influenza vaccine. The input for sequencing was PBMCs from blood, taken 11 to 12 days after vaccination. V is TRBV7-9 and J is TRBJ2-5; D tentatively reads TRBD1 or TRBD2 (5 bases each). The CDR3 DNA follows: TGTGCCAGCAGCTTGGACCTGAGGGGGACCCAGTACTTC. Its protein product is CASSLDLRGTQYF.